This TCR beta chain was recovered during a study of cytotoxic CD8 clonotypes in ibrutinib-treated CLL. Study information: Patients attained 24 partial and 2 complete responses; at median around 68 months, roughly 15 remained remitted while approximately twelve progressed. Once treatment had gone on for a median of around eleven months, range 6 to 36, response samples were drawn. Study-wide findings and caveats: Clonality grew at ibrutinib response; at progression, it decreased back toward baseline.

Trimming cost V 0 bases and J 0 bases, with 16 bases left between them. The CDR3 totals 18 residues. Germline V CDR1 and CDR2: SGHRS, YFSETQ. Turning to this clone: Its target is unknown.

Assay used: immunoSEQ multiplex PCR; TCRdb lists only in-frame clones, some missing. The sample lists fewer than 300,000 clones, roughly four fifths seen once, with about 5.7% in the top ten. This receptor was identified in a human donor with chronic lymphocytic leukemia. The V and J genes are TRBV5-1 and TRBJ2-4, with D uncertain. The material sequenced was PBMCs, taken at disease progression, from a patient treated with ibrutinib. As DNA, the CDR3 is TGCGCCAGCAGCTTGGACGGCTACCGGATTCTAGCCAAAAACATTCAGTACTTC. It yields the protein CASSLDGYRILAKNIQYF. Full variable domain (missing parts from reference TRBV5-1 and TRBJ2-4): KAGVTQTPRYLIKTRGQQVTLSCSPISGHRSVSWYQQTPGQGLQFLFEYFSETQRNKGNFPGRFSGRQFSNSRSEMNVSTLELGDSALYLCASSLDGYRILAKNIQYFGAGTRLSVL.